These T cell receptor beta chains were read from a single sample in a study of blood T cells in healthy people across ages. TCRdb reanalysed the 5' RACE reads using MiXCR and keeps one entry per CDR3 protein. In the table there are hundreds of thousands of distinct CDR3 sequences, roughly 25% of which are singletons. This same sample was also taken into another study, of T cells of mothers and their children.

The sequenced material came from blood. The receptors were gathered from a boy younger than 18 in good health. Both conserved end residues are part of each CDR3. A D gene is named only where the DNA matches it firmly. The size field is filled for only some rows; it gives once, few, many or a size class.

J gene	clone size	V gene	D gene	CDR3 DNA	CDR3 protein
TRBJ2-2	NA	TRBV6-5	NA	TGTGCCAGCAGGGAGGGGAAAAACACCGGGGAGCTGTTTTTT	CASREGKNTGELFF
TRBJ2-7	few	TRBV5-1	NA	TGCGCCAGCAGCTTTAACTTACCCTACGAGCAGTACTTC	CASSFNLPYEQYF
TRBJ1-4	NA	TRBV2	NA	TGTGCCAGCAGCGAGGAAAGAGTTTTGAATGAAAAACTGTTTTTT	CASSEERVLNEKLFF
TRBJ2-5	NA	TRBV12-3/TRBV12-4	NA	TGTGCCAGCAGTTTTCTCCCGGCAGGGACCCTCCAAGAGACCCAGTACTTC	CASSFLPAGTLQETQYF
TRBJ2-1	NA	TRBV7-9	NA	TGTGCCAGCGGCGATCCATCCAGGGGACATGAGCAGTTCTTC	CASGDPSRGHEQFF
TRBJ2-4	NA	TRBV7-3	TRBD1	TGTGCCAGCAGCTTGGGACAGGGAGCCATTCAGTACTTC	CASSLGQGAIQYF
TRBJ2-7	NA	TRBV7-9	NA	TGTGCCAGCAGCTTAGGGTTAGCTTTCTCTACCTACGAGCAGTACTTC	CASSLGLAFSTYEQYF
TRBJ2-5	few	TRBV12-3/TRBV12-4	NA	TGTGCCAGCAGTTTAGAATACATTCGGGGGGCGATCTTC	CASSLEYIRGAIF
TRBJ2-1	NA	TRBV15	NA	TGTGCCACCAGCAGAGATACGTACCCTCCGAACAATGAGCAGTTCTTC	CATSRDTYPPNNEQFF
TRBJ2-7	NA	TRBV7-9	TRBD1	TGTGCCAGCAGCACACCGACAGGGTACGAGCAGTACTTC	CASSTPTGYEQYF